This is a list of T cell receptor beta chains from one sample in a study of T cells in Graves' hyperthyroidism and ophthalmopathy. TCRdb fed the multiplex PCR reads into MiXCR, producing one record per CDR3 protein. The sample contains approximately 600,000 distinct CDR3 sequences, about 20% of which appear only once. Sequenced: blood. The receptors originated from a man younger than 40 with Graves' ophthalmopathy. CDR3s include the opening cysteine and the closing phenylalanine or tryptophan. The D gene is left open where the match is weak. For some rows the clone size is stated as once, few or many, or as a class when expanded; others skip it.

TGCGCCAGCAGCTCCACGGGACAGGGTTACGAGCAGTACTTC	CASSSTGQGYEQYF	TRBV5-1	TRBJ2-7	TRBD1	14	many
TGCAGCGTTTCCGGGACTTTTAGCACAGATACGCAGTATTTT	CSVSGTFSTDTQYF	TRBV29-1	TRBJ2-3	.	14	few
TGTGCCAGTAGGTTGCGTCTCCAGCAGTTCTTC	CASRLRLQQFF	TRBV19	TRBJ2-1	.	11	.
TGTGCCAGCAGCCAAAAGGGATTGGAAAAACTGTTTTTT	CASSQKGLEKLFF	TRBV3-1	TRBJ1-4	.	13	.
TGTGCCAGCAGCTCGGGACTAGCGGGAGGAGATGAGCAGTTCTTC	CASSSGLAGGDEQFF	TRBV13	TRBJ2-1	TRBD2	15	few
TGCAGTGCTAGTCTCACGACGAGGAACACTGAAGCTTTCTTT	CSASLTTRNTEAFF	TRBV20-1	TRBJ1-1	.	14	few
TGTGCCAGCTGGACAGTTAACTATGGCTACACCTTC	CASWTVNYGYTF	TRBV28	TRBJ1-2	.	12	many
TGCGCCAGCAGCCAACCCGGACAACCAGCTAACTATGACTACACCTTC	CASSQPGQPANYDYTF	TRBV4-1	TRBJ1-2	.	16	few
TGTGCCAGCAGGGAGGAGGGCTACAATGAGCAGTTCTTC	CASREEGYNEQFF	TRBV2	TRBJ2-1	.	13	few
TGTGCCAGCAGCTTTTCCCCGGGCCCCGGGCAGTTCTTC	CASSFSPGPGQFF	TRBV7-6	TRBJ2-1	.	13	many
TGTGCCAGCAGTTCCATAGCGGGAGTCGAAGAGACCCAGTGCTTC	CASSSIAGVEETQCF	TRBV6-5	TRBJ2-5	TRBD2	15	.
TGTGCCTGGAGTGTACAGTCTGGGTACTACGAGCAGTACTTC	CAWSVQSGYYEQYF	TRBV30	TRBJ2-7	.	14	few
TGCAGTGCCCCGGGAGCCTTCTACAATGAGCAGTTCTTC	CSAPGAFYNEQFF	TRBV20-1	TRBJ2-1	.	13	.